These 8 T cell receptor beta chains came from one sample sequenced in a study of blood T cell repertoires in COVID-19. Assay used: immunoSEQ multiplex PCR; TCRdb lists only in-frame clones, some missing. The repertoire has approximately 200,000 clones, approximately 86% of them found once; the top ten carry roughly 4%. Sequencing used PBMCs or T cells enriched from blood (not recorded which). The receptors derive from a young woman who had been exposed to COVID-19.

The chain combines TRBV28 with TRBJ2-4; no definite D call. There are 14 residues in the CDR3. Trimming shortened V by 6 bases and J by 0 bases, and 9 bases separated the two germline ends. Per the germline V gene, CDR1 is MDHEN and CDR2 is SYDVKM. The DNA of the CDR3 is TGTGCCAGCAGCAGGCTACTAGCCAAAAACATTCAGTACTTC. Its translation: CASSRLLAKNIQYF. The whole variable domain, filled in from reference TRBV28 and TRBJ2-4, reads DVKVTQSSRYLVKRTGEKVFLECVQDMDHENMFWYRQDPGLGLRLIYFSYDVKMKEKGDIPEGYSVSREKKERFSLILESASTNQTSMYLCASSRLLAKNIQYFGAGTRLSVL.

The chain employs TRBV2 and TRBJ1-2; maybe TRBD1 (6 bases). CDR1 SNHLY and CDR2 FYNNEI come from the germline V gene. The V gene lost 2 bases and the J gene lost 1 base, with 11 bases spanning the gap. This CDR3 contains 15 residues. CDR3 amino acids: CASSEIGTSNYGYTF. Written as DNA, the CDR3 is TGTGCCAGCAGTGAAATTGGGACAAGTAACTATGGCTACACCTTC. Using reference TRBV2 and TRBJ1-2 for the parts outside the CDR3, the full variable domain is EPEVTQTPSHQVTQMGQEVILRCVPISNHLYFYWYRQILGQKVEFLVSFYNNEISEKSEIFDDQFSVERPDGSNFTLKIRSTKLEDSAMYFCASSEIGTSNYGYTFGSGTRLTVV.

The V gene is TRBV4-1, the J gene TRBJ1-2, with unresolved D. The germline gives CDR1 MGHRA, CDR2 YSYEKL. Trimming removed 3 bases from V and 8 bases from J, with 19 bases in between. The CDR3 sequence is 15 residues long. CDR3 coding DNA: TGCGCCAGCAGCCAGGACTGGCTTGGGGTCCGCGGCTACACCTTC. Its translation is CASSQDWLGVRGYTF.

The V gene is TRBV12-3 or TRBV12-4, the J gene TRBJ1-2; D unresolved. V lost 10 bases and J 8 bases, leaving 20 bases between the germline ends. This CDR3 region has 13 residues. The CDR3 is CATKMLTGRGYTF. For the CDR3, the DNA is TGTGCCACAAAAATGTTAACGGGTAGAGGCTACACCTTC.

This clone was seen a few times. The V call is TRBV3-1 (or the pseudogene TRBV3-2), the J call TRBJ1-5; D not certain. Trimming took 5 bases from V and 0 from J, leaving 5 bases between them. CDR1 and CDR2 from the germline V gene are LGHDT and YNNKEL (reference sequence). This CDR3 spans 13 amino acids. The CDR3 is CASSIDSNQPQHF. The CDR3 DNA reads as TGTGCCAGCAGCATAGATAGCAATCAGCCCCAGCATTTT.

This chain links TRBV12-3 or TRBV12-4 with TRBJ1-3; D gene ambiguous. The CDR3 sequence is 11 residues long. Deletions cut 6 bases from V and 5 bases from J, with 5 bases between. This CDR3 is CASSIRNTIYF. In nucleotides, the CDR3 is TGTGCCAGCAGCATCCGAAACACCATATATTTT.

The chain recombines TRBV4-2 with TRBJ1-3; D call uncertain. Per germline, CDR1 LGHNA and CDR2 YNFKEQ. The CDR3 runs to 19 residues. V was trimmed by 1 base and J by 0 bases, leaving 19 bases between them. The CDR3 DNA reads TGTGCCAGCAGCCAAGGCAAAGGGAGAATACAGAGCTCTGGAAACACCATATATTTT. Its protein is CASSQGKGRIQSSGNTIYF.

This chain links TRBV24-1 with TRBJ1-1; tentatively, D is TRBD1 (6 bases). The V gene lost 5 bases and the J gene lost 6 bases, with 12 bases spanning the gap. Germline CDR1 KGHDR, CDR2 SFDVKD. CDR3 length equals 13 residues. DNA of the CDR3: TGTGCCACCAGTGGAGGACAGAGCTCTGAAGCTTTCTTT. Translating it yields CATSGGQSSEAFF.